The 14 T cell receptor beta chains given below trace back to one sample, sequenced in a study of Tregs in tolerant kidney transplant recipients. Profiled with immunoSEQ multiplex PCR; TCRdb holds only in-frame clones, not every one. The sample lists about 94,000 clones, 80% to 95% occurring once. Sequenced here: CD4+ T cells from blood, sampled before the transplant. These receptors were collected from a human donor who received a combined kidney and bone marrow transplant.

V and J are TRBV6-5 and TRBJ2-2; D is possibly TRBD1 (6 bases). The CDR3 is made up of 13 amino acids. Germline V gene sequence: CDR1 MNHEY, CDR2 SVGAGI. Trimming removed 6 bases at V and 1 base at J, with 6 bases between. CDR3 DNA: TGTGCCAGCAGACAGGGGAACACCGGGGAGCTGTTTTTT. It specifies CASRQGNTGELFF.

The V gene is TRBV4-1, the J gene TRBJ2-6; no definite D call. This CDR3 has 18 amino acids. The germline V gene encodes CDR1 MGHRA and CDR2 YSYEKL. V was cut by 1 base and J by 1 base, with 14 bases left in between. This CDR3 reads CASSQGGLVLSGANVLTF. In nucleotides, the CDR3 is TGCGCCAGCAGCCAAGGAGGCCTGGTTCTATCTGGGGCCAACGTCCTGACTTTC.

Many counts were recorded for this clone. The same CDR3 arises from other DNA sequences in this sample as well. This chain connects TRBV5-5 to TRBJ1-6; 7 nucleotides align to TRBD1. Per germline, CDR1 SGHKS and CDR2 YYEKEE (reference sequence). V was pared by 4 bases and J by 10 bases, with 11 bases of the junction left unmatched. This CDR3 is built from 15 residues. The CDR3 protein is CASSTRQGEGSPLHF. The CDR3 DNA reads TGTGCCAGCAGCACGAGACAGGGAGAGGGATCACCCCTCCACTTT.

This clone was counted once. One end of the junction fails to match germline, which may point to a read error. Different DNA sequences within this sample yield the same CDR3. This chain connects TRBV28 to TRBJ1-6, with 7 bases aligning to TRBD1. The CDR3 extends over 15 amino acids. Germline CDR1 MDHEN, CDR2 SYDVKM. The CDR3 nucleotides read TGTGCCAGCAGTCCGAGGGGGCACTATAATTCCCCCCTCCACTTT. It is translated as CASSPRGHYNSPLHF. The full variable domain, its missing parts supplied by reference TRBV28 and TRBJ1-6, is DVKVTQSSRYLVKRTGEKVFLECVQDMDHENMFWYRQDPGLGLRLIYFSYDVKMKEKGDIPEGYSVSREKKERFSLILESASTNQTSMYLCASSPRGHYNSPLHFGNGTRLTVT.

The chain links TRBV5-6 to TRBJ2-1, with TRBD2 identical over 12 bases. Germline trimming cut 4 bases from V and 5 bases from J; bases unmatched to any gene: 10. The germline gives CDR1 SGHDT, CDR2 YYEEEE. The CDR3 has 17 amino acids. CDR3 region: CASSRTPTSGRHNEQFF. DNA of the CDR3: TGTGCCAGCAGCCGAACACCGACTAGCGGGAGACACAATGAGCAGTTCTTC. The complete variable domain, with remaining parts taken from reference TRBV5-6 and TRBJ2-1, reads DAGVTQSPTHLIKTRGQQVTLRCSPKSGHDTVSWYQQALGQGPQFIFQYYEEEERQRGNFPDRFSGHQFPNYSSELNVNALLLGDSALYLCASSRTPTSGRHNEQFFGPGTRLTVL.

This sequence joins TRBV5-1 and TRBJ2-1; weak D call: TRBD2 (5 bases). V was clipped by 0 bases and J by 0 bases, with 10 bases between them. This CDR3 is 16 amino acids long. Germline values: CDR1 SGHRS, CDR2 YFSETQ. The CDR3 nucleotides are TGCGCCAGCAGCTTGGGGCCGGGGAGCTCCTACAATGAGCAGTTCTTC. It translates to CASSLGPGSSYNEQFF.

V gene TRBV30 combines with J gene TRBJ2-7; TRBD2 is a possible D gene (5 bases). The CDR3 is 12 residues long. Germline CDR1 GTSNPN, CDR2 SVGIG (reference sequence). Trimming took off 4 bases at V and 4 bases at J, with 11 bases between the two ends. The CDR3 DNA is TGTGCCTGGAAGGTGAGGGCATACGAGCAGTACTTC. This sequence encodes CAWKVRAYEQYF.

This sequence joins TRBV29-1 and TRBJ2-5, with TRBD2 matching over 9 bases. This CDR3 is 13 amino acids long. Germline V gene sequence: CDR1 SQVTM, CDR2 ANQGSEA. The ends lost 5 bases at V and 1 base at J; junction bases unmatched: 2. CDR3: CSVRRGGQETQYF. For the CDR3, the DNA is TGCAGCGTTCGGCGGGGGGGCCAAGAGACCCAGTACTTC.

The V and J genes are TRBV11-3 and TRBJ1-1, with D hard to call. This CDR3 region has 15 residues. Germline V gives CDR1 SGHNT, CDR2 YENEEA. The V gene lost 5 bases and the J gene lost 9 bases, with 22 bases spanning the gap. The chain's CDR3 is CASSPYALATVKAFF. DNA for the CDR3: TGTGCCAGCAGCCCTTATGCCCTGGCAACAGTAAAAGCTTTCTTT.

The DNA of the CDR3 is TGTGCCACCGCCCCGGGACTCCGCTACAATGAGCAGTTCTTC. Protein: CATAPGLRYNEQFF. The chain recombines TRBV11-3 with TRBJ2-1, with D maybe TRBD2 (6 bases). CDR1 is SGHNT, CDR2 YENEEA, per germline. V lost 10 bases, J lost 3 bases, and 16 bases lay in between. The CDR3 consists of 14 residues.

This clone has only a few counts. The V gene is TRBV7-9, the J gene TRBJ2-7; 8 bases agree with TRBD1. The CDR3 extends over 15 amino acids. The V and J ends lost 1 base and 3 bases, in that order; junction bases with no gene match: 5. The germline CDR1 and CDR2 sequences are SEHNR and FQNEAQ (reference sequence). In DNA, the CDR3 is TGTGCCAGCAGCTTAGGGGACGACAGGGGCTACGAGCAGTACTTC. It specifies CASSLGDDRGYEQYF.

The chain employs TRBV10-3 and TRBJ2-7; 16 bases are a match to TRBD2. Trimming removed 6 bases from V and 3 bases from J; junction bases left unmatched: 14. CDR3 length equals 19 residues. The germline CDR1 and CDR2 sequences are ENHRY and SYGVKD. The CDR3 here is CAIRSGLAGGPIGRYEQYF. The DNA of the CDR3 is TGTGCCATCAGATCGGGACTAGCGGGAGGGCCGATAGGTCGCTACGAGCAGTACTTC.

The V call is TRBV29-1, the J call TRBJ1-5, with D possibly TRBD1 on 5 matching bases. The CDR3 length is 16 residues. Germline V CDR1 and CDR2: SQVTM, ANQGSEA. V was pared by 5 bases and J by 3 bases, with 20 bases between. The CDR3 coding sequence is TGCAGCGTTTCCCTCTCGACAGACCCAAACAATCAGCCCCAGCATTTT. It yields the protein CSVSLSTDPNNQPQHF.

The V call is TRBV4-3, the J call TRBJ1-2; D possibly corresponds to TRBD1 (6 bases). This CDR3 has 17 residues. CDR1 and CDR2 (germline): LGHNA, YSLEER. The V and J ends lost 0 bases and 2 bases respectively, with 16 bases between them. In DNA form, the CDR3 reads TGCGCCAGCAGCCAAGATATCGTTCGACAGGAGAACTATGGCTACACCTTC. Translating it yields CASSQDIVRQENYGYTF.